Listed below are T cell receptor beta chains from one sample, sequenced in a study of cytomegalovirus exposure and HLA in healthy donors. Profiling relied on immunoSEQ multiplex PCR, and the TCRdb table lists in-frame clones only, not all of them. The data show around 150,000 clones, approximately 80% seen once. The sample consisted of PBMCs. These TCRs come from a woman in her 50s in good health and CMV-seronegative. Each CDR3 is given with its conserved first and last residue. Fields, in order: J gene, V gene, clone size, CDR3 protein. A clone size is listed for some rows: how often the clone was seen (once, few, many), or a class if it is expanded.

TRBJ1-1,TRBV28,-,CASSLGRDFEAFF
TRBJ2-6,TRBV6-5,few,CASTEYRAGANVLTF
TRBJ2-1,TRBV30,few,CAWSEPGTDYNEQFF
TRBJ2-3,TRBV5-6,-,CASSFAISGGPTDTQYF
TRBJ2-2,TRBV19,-,CASSKDSRDRPGFRTGELFF
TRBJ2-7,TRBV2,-,CASSGGVSREQYF
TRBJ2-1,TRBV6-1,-,CASISRQGGEQFF
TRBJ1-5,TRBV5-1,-,CASSLEGVSNQPQHF
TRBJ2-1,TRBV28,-,CASSPGRGSPYNEQFF
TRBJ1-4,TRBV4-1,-,CASSQAGLWNEKLFF
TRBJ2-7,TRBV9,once,CASSQGAPGDYEQYF
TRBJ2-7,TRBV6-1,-,CATGRKLGDEQYF
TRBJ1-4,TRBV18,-,CASSPQSTWTGFREKLFF
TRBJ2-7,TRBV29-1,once,CSAAGYSSYEQYF
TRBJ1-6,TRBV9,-,CASSPRASGGSPLHF
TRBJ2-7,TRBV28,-,CASSLLYRGFGSYEQYF
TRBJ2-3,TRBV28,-,CASSPHTAAQYF
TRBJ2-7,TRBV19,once,CASSIVGSSYEQYF
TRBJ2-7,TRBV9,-,CASSPRLAGGLYEQYF
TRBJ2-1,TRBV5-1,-,CASSLPGLAGEFLYNEQFF
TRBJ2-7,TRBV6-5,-,CASSYSGGEFYEQYF
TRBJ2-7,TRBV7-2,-,CASSLRVSSYEQYF
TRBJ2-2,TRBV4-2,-,CASSQGSDGETGELFF
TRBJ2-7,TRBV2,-,CASSPTYEQYF
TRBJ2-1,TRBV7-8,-,CASSLRGRDSLLGEQFF
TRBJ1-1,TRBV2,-,CASSAGGTENTEAFF
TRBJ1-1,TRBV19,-,CATSPDGEHTEAFF
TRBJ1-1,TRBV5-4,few,CASSLADRAVAEAFF
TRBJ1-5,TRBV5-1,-,CASRTGDPNQPQHF
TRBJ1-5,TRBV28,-,CASSLRERSNQPQHF
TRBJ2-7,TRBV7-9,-,CASSTRDRPSYEQYF